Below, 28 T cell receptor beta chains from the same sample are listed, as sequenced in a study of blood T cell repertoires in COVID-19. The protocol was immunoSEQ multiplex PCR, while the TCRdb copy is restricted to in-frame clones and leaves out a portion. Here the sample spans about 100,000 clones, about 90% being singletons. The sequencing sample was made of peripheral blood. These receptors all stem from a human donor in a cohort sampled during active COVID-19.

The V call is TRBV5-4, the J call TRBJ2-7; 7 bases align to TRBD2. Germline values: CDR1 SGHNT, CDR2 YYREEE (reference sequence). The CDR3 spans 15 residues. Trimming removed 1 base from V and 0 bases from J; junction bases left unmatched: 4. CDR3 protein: CASSLLGGSSYEQYF. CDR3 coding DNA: TGTGCCAGCAGCTTGTTGGGCGGGAGCTCCTACGAGCAGTACTTC.

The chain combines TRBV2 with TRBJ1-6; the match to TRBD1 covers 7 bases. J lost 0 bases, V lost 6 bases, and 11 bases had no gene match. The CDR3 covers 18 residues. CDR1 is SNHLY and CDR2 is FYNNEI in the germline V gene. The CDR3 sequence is CASSVMDRDSSYNSPLHF. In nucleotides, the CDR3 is TGTGCCAGCAGCGTTATGGACCGGGACAGCTCCTATAATTCACCCCTCCACTTT.

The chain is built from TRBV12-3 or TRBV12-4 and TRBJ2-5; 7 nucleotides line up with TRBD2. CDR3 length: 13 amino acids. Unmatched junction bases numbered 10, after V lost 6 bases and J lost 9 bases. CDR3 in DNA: TGTGCCAGCAGCCGGGACCACCGGGGGGCCCAGTACTTC. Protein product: CASSRDHRGAQYF.

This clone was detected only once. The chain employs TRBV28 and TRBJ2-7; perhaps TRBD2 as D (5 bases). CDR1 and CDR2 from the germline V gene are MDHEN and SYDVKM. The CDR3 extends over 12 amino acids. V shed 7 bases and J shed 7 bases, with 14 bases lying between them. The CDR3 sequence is CASTYRTGEQYF. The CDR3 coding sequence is TGTGCCAGCACGTATCGTACGGGGGAGCAGTACTTC.

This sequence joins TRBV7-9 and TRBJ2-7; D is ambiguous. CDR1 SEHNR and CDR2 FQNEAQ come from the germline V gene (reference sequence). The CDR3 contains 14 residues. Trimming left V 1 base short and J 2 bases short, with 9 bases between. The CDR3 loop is CASSLVARAYEQYF. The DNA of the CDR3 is TGTGCCAGCAGCTTAGTAGCTCGTGCCTACGAGCAGTACTTC. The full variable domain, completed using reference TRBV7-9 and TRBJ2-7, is DTGVSQNPRHKITKRGQNVTFRCDPISEHNRLYWYRQTLGQGPEFLTYFQNEAQLEKSRLLSDRFSAERPKGSFSTLEIQRTEQGDSAMYLCASSLVARAYEQYFGPGTRLTVT.

The CDR3 region is CASSFPSGRAVLYNEQFF. DNA for the CDR3: TGTGCCAGCAGCTTCCCTAGCGGGAGGGCGGTACTCTACAATGAGCAGTTCTTC. The chain carries TRBV7-2 and TRBJ2-1; TRBD2 aligns across 12 bases. This CDR3 has 18 residues. Trimming at V came to 3 bases and at J to 3 bases, leaving 9 bases not matched to a gene. Germline CDR1 reads SGHTA; CDR2 reads FQGNSA.

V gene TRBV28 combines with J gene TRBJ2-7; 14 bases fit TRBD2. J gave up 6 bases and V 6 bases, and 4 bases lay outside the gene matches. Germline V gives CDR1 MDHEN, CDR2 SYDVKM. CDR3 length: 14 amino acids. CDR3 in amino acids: CASRPGLAGVEQYF. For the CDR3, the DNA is TGTGCCAGCAGGCCGGGACTAGCGGGAGTCGAGCAGTACTTC.

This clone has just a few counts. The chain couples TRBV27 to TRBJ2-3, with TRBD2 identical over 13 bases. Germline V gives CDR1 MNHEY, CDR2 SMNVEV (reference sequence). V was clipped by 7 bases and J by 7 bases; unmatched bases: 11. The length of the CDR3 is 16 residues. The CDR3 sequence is CASTVLTSGRANTQYF. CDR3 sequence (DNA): TGTGCCAGCACCGTCCTTACTAGCGGGAGGGCCAATACGCAGTATTTT.

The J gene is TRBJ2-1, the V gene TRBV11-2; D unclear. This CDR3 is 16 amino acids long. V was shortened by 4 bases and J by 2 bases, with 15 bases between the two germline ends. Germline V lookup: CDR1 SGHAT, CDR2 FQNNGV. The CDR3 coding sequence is TGTGCCAGCAGCTCAACACAGAGTAGAACCTACAATGAGCAGTTCTTC. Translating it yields CASSSTQSRTYNEQFF.

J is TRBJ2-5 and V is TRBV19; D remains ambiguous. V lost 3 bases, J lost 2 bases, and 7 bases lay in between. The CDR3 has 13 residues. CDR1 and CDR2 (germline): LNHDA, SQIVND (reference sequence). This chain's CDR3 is CASSISRQETQYF. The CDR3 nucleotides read TGTGCCAGTAGTATTAGTCGGCAAGAGACCCAGTACTTC.

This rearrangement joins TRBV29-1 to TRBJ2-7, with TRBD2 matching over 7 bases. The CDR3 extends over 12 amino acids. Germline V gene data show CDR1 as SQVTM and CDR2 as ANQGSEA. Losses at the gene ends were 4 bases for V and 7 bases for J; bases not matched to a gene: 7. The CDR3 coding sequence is TGCAGCGTTGGGCCAGCGGGGAGGGAGCAGTACTTC. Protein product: CSVGPAGREQYF.

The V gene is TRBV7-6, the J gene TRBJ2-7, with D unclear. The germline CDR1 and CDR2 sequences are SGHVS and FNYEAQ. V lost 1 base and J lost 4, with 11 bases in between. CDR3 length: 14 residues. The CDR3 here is CASSLGESSYEQYF. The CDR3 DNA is TGTGCCAGCAGCTTAGGAGAATCCTCTTACGAGCAGTACTTC. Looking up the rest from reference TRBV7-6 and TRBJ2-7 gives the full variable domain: GAGVSQSPRYKVTKRGQDVALRCDPISGHVSLYWYRQALGQGPEFLTYFNYEAQQDKSGLPNDRFSAERPEGSISTLTIQRTEQRDSAMYRCASSLGESSYEQYFGPGTRLTVT.

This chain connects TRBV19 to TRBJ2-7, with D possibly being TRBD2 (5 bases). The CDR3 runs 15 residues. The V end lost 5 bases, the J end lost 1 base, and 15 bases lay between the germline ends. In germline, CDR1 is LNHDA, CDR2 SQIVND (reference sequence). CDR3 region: CASSPGTVGSYEQYF. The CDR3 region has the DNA TGTGCCAGTAGTCCGGGAACTGTAGGATCCTACGAGCAGTACTTC.

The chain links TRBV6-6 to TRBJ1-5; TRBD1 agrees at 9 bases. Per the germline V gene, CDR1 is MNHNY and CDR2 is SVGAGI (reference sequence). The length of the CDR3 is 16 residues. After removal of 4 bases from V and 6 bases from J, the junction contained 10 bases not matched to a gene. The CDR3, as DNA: TGTGCCAGCAGTTTGGAACAGGGGGCTTTGCTTCAGCCCCAGCATTTT. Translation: CASSLEQGALLQPQHF.

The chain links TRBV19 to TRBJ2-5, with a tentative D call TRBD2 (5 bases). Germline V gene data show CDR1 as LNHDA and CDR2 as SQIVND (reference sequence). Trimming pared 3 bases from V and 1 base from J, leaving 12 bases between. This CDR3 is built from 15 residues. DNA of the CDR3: TGTGCCAGTAGTATGCGGGCGGAGCTCCAAGAGACCCAGTACTTC. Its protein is CASSMRAELQETQYF.

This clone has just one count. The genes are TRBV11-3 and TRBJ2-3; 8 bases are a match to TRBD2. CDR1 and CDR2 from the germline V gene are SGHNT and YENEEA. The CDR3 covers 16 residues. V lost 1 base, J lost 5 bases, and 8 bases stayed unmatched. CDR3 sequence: CASSLGSGSSEDTQYF. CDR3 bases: TGTGCCAGCAGCTTAGGGAGCGGGAGTTCAGAAGATACGCAGTATTTT.

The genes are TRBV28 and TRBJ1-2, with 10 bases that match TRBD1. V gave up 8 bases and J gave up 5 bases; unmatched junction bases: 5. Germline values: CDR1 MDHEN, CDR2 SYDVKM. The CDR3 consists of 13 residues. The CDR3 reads CASSLGQGYGYTF. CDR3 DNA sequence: TGTGCCAGCTCCCTGGGACAGGGGTATGGCTACACCTTC.

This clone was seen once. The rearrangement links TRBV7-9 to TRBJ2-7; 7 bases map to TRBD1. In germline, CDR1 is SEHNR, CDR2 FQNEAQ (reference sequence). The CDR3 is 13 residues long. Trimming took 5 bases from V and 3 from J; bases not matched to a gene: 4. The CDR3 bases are TGTGCCAGCAGCCCCGGGACAGTCTACGAGCAGTACTTC. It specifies CASSPGTVYEQYF.

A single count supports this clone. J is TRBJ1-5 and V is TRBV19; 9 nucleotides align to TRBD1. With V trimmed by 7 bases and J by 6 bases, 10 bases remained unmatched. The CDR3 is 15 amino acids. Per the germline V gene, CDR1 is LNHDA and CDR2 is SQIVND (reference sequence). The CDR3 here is CASNPRGQGGQPQHF. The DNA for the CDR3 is TGTGCCAGTAACCCCCGGGGACAGGGAGGTCAGCCCCAGCATTTT.

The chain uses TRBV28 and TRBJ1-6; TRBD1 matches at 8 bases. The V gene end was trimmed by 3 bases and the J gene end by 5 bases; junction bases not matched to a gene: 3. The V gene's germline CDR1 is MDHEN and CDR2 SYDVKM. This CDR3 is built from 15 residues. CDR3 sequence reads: CASSFLDRDNSPLHF. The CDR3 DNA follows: TGTGCCAGCAGTTTTCTGGACAGGGATAATTCACCCCTCCACTTT.

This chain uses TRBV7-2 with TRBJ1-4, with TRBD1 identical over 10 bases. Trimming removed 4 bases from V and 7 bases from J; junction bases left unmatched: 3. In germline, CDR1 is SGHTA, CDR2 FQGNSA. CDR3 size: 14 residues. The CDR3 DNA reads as TGTGCCAGCAGCTACGGGACAGGGGCTGAAAAACTGTTTTTT. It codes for CASSYGTGAEKLFF.

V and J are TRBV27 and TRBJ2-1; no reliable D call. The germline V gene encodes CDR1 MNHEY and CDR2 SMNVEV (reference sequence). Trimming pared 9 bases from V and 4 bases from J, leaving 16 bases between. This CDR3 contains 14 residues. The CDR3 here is CASSTTQSYNEQFF. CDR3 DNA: TGTGCCAGTTCCACGACTCAATCTTACAATGAGCAGTTCTTC.

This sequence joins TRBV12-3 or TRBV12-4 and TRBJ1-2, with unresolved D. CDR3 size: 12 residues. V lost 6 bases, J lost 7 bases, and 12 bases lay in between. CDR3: CASSSNSVGYTF. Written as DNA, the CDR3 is TGTGCCAGCAGCTCGAACAGTGTTGGCTACACCTTC.

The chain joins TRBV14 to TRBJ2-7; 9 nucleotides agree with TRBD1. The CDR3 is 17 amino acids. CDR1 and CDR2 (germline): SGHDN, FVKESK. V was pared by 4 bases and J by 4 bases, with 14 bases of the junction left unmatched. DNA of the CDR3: TGTGCCAGCAGCCTATACCCCGACAGGGGGATAATATACGAGCAGTACTTC. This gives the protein CASSLYPDRGIIYEQYF.

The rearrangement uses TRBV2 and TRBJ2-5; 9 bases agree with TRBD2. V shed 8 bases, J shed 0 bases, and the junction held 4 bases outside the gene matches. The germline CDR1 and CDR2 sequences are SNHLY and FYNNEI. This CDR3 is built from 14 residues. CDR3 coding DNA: TGTGCCAGCGGGACTAGCCGGAACCAAGAGACCCAGTACTTC. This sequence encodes CASGTSRNQETQYF.

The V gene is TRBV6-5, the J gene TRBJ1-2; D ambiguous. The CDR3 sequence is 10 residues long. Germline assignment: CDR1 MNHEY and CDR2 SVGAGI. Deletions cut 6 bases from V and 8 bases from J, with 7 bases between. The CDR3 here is CASRAVGYTF. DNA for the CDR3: TGTGCCAGCAGGGCAGTCGGCTACACCTTC.

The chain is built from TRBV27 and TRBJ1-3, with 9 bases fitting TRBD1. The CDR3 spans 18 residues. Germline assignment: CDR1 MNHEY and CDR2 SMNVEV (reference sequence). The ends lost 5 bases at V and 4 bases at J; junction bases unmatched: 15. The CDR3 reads CASSPSRDRARSGNTIYF. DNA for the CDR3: TGTGCCAGCAGTCCCTCGCGGGACAGGGCAAGGAGCGGAAACACCATATATTTT.

CDR3 loop: CASSSRGGRSGQWETQYF. For the CDR3, the DNA is TGTGCCAGCAGCTCCCGCGGGGGACGTAGCGGCCAATGGGAGACCCAGTACTTC. The gene calls are TRBV11-2 and TRBJ2-5, with 7 bases that match TRBD2. In germline, CDR1 is SGHAT, CDR2 FQNNGV. The CDR3 spans 18 residues. The J segment lost 5 bases and the V segment lost 4 bases, leaving 19 bases of the junction unmatched.